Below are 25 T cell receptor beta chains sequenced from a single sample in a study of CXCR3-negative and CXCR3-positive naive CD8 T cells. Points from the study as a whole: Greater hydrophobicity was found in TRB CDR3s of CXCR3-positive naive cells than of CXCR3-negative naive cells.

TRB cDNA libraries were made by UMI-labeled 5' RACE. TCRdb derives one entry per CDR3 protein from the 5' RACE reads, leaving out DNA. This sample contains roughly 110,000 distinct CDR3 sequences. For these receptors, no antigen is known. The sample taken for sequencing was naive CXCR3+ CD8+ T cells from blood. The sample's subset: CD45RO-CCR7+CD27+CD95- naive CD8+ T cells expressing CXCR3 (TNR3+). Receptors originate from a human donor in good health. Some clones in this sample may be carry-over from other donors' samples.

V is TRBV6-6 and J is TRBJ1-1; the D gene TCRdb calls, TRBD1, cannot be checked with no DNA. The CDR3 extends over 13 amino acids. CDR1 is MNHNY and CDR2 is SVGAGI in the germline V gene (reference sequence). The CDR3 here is CASIANRGTEAFF.

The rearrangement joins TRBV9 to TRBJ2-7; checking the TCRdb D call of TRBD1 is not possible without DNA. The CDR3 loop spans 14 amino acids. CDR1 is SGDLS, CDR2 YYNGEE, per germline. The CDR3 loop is CASSYGQGSYEQYF.

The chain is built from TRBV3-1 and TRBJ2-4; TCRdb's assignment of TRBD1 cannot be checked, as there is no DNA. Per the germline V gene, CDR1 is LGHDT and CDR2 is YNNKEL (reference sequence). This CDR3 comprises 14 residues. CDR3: CASSRREYKNIQYF. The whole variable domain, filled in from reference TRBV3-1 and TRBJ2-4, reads DTAVSQTPKYLVTQMGNDKSIKCEQNLGHDTMYWYKQDSKKFLKIMFSYNNKELIINETVPNRFSPKSPDKAHLNLHINSLELGDSAVYFCASSRREYKNIQYFGAGTRLSVL.

CDR3 sequence: CASMMNSYGTYEQYF. The chain employs TRBV7-2 and TRBJ2-7; the D gene TCRdb calls, TRBD1, cannot be checked with no DNA. The CDR3 runs to 15 residues. Germline V CDR1 and CDR2: SGHTA, FQGNSA.

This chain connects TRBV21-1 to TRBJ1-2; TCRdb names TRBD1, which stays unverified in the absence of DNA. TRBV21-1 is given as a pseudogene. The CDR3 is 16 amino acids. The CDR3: CASSKQGVGRRYGYTF.

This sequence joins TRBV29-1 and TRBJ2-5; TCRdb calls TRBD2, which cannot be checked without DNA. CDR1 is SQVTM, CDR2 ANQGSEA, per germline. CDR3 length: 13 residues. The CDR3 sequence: CSGLAGAKETQYF.

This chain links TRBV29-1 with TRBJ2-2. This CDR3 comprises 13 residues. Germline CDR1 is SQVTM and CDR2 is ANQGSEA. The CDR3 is CSVEDGNTGELFF.

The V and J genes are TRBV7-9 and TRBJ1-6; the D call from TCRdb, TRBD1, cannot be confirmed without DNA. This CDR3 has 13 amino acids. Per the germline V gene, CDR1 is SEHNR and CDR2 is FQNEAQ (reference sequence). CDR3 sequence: CASSYPGHSPLHF.

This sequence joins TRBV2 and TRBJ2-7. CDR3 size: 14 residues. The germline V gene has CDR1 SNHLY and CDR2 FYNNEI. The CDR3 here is CASRALGQPYEQYF. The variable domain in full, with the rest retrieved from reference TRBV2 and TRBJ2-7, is EPEVTQTPSHQVTQMGQEVILRCVPISNHLYFYWYRQILGQKVEFLVSFYNNEISEKSEIFDDQFSVERPDGSNFTLKIRSTKLEDSAMYFCASRALGQPYEQYFGPGTRLTVT.

The CDR3 protein is CASSEGGTDTQYF. The gene calls are TRBV2 and TRBJ2-3; TCRdb selects TRBD1, and the lack of DNA leaves this call unchecked. Germline V gene sequence: CDR1 SNHLY, CDR2 FYNNEI. This CDR3 spans 13 amino acids. The full variable domain, completed using reference TRBV2 and TRBJ2-3, is EPEVTQTPSHQVTQMGQEVILRCVPISNHLYFYWYRQILGQKVEFLVSFYNNEISEKSEIFDDQFSVERPDGSNFTLKIRSTKLEDSAMYFCASSEGGTDTQYFGPGTRLTVL.

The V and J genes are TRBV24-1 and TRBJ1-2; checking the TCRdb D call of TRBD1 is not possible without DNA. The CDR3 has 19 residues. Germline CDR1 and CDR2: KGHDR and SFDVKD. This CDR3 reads CATSGPPPGQGVFNYGYTF.

The CDR3 loop reads CASSQPIGLADTGELFF. The chain is built from TRBV7-6 and TRBJ2-2; the D call of TRBD2 rests on TCRdb alone, since no DNA is present to check it. Germline V gene lookup returns CDR1 SGHVS and CDR2 FNYEAQ. The CDR3 is 17 residues long.

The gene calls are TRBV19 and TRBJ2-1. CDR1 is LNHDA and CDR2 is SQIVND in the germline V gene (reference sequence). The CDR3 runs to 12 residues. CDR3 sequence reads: CASSMPYNEQFF. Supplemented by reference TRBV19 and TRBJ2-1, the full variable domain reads DGGITQSPKYLFRKEGQNVTLSCEQNLNHDAMYWYRQDPGQGLRLIYYSQIVNDFQKGDIAEGYSVSREKKESFPLTVTSAQKNPTAFYLCASSMPYNEQFFGPGTRLTVL.

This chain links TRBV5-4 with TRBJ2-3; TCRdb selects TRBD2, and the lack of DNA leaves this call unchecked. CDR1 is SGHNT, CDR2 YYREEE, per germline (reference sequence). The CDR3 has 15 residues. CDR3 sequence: CASSWKGGSGTSMYF.

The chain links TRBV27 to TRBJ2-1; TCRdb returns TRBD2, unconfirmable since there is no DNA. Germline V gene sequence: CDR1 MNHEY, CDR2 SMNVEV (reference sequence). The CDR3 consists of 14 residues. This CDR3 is CASSMSGTNNEQFF.

The CDR3 loop is CASSLAYGARYNEQFF. The rearrangement links TRBV7-9 to TRBJ2-1; as DNA is missing, the TRBD1 call by TCRdb cannot be tested. The CDR3 is 16 residues long. Germline CDR1 reads SEHNR; CDR2 reads FQNEAQ (reference sequence).

The CDR3 is CASSFDSDTDTQYF. The rearrangement joins TRBV4-1 to TRBJ2-3. The germline gives CDR1 MGHRA, CDR2 YSYEKL. This CDR3 is built from 14 residues.

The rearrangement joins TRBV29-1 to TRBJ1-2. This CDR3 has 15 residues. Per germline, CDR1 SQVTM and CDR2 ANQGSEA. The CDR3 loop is CSVEDFDRANYGYTF.

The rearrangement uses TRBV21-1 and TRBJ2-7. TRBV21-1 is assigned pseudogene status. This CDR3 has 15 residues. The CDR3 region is CASSNRPYGAYVQYF.

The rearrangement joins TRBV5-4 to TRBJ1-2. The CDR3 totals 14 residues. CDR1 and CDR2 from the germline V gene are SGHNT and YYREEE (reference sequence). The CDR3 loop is CASSLGRAYYGYTF.

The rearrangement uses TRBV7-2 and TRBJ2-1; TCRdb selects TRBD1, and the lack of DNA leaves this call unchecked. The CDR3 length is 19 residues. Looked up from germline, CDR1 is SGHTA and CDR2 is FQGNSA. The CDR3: CASSLARPGLSYNAAEQFF.

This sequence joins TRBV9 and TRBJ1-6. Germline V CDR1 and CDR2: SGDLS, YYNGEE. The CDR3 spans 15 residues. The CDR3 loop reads CASSVVGDGSSPLHF.

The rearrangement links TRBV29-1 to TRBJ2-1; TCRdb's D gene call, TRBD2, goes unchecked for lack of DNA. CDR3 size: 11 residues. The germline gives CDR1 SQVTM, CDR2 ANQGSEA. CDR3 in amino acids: CSVVRDDEQFF.

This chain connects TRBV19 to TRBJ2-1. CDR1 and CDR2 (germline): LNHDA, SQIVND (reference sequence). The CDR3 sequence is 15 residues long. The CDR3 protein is CASSMVSRYYNEQFF. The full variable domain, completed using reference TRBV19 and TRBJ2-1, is DGGITQSPKYLFRKEGQNVTLSCEQNLNHDAMYWYRQDPGQGLRLIYYSQIVNDFQKGDIAEGYSVSREKKESFPLTVTSAQKNPTAFYLCASSMVSRYYNEQFFGPGTRLTVL.

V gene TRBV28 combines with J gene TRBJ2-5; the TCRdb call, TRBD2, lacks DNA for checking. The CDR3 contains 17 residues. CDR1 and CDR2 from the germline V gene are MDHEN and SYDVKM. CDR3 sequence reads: CASSWPSGGPREETQYF.